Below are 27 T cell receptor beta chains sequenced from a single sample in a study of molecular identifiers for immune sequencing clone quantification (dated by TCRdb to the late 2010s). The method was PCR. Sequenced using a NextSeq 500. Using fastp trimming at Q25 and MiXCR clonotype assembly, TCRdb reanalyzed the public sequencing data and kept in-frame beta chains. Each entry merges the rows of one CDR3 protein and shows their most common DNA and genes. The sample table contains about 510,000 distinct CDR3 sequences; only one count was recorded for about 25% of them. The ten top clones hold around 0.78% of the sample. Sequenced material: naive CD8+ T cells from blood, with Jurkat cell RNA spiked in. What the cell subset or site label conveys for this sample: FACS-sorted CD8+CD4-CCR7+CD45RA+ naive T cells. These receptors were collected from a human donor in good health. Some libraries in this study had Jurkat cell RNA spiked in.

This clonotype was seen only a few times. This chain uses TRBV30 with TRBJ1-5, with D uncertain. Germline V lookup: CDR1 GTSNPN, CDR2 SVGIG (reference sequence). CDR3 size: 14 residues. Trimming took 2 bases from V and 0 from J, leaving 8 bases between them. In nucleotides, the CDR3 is TGTGCCTGGAGTTTTCTGGGTAGCAATCAGCCCCAGCATTTT. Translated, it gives CAWSFLGSNQPQHF.

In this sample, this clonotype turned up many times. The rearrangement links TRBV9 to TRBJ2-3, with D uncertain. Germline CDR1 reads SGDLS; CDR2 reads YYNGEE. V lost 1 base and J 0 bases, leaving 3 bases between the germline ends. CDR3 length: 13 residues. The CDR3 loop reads CASSVLSTDTQYF. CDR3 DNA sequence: TGTGCCAGCAGCGTACTAAGCACAGATACGCAGTATTTT.

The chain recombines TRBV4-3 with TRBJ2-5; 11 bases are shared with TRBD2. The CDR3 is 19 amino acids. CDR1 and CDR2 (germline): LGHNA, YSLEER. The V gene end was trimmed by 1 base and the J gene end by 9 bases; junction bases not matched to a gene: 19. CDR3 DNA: TGCGCCAGCAGCCAAGTACCCCTTTTAGCGGGAGGGCGGGGTGAGGCCCAGTACTTC. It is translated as CASSQVPLLAGGRGEAQYF.

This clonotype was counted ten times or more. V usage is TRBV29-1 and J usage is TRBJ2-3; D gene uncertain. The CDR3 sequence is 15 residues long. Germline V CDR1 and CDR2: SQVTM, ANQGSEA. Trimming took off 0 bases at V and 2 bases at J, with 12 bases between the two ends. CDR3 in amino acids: CSVEDRRQLTDTQYF. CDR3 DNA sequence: TGCAGCGTTGAAGATCGAAGGCAACTCACAGATACGCAGTATTTT.

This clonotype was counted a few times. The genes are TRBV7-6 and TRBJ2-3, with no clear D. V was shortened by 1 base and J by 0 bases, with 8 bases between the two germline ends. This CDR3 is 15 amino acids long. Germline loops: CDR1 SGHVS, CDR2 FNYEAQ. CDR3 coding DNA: TGTGCCAGCAGCTTAGATGTGACTAGCACAGATACGCAGTATTTT. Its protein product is CASSLDVTSTDTQYF.

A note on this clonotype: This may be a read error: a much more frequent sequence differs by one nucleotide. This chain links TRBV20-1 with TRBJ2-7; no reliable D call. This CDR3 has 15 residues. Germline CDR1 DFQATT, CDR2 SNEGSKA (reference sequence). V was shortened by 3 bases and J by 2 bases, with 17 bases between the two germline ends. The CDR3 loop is CSASEEIGRPYEQYF. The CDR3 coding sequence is TGCAGTGCTAGTGAGGAGATAGGGCGGCCCTACGAGCAGTACTTC.

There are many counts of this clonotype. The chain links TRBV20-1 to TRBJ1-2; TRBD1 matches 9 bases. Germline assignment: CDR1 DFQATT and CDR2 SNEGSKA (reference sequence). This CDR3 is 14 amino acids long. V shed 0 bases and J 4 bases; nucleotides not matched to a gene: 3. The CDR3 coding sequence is TGCAGTGCTAGAGATGAACAGGGGGCCTATGGCTACACCTTC. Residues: CSARDEQGAYGYTF.

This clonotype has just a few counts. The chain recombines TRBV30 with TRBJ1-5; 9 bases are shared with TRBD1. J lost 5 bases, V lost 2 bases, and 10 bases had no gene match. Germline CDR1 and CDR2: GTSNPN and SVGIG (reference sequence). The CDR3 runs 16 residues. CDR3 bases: TGTGCCTGGAGTCTACCCGGGGACAGGGACTATCAGCCCCAGCATTTT. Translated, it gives CAWSLPGDRDYQPQHF. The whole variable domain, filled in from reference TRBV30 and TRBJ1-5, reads SQTIHQWPATLVQPVGSPLSLECTVEGTSNPNLYWYRQAAGRGLQLLFYSVGIGQISSEVPQNLSASRPQDRQFILSSKKLLLSDSGFYLCAWSLPGDRDYQPQHFGDGTRLSIL.

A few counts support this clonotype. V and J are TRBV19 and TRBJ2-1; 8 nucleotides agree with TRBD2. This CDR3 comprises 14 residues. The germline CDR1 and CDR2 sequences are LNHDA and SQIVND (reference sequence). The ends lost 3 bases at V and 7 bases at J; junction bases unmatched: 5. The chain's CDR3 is CASSIFGRGNEQFF. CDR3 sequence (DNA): TGTGCCAGTAGTATTTTCGGGAGGGGTAATGAGCAGTTCTTC. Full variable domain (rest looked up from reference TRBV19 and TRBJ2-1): DGGITQSPKYLFRKEGQNVTLSCEQNLNHDAMYWYRQDPGQGLRLIYYSQIVNDFQKGDIAEGYSVSREKKESFPLTVTSAQKNPTAFYLCASSIFGRGNEQFFGPGTRLTVL.

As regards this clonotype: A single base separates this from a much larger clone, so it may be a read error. CDR3 residues: CASSYPQSATNEKLFF. For the CDR3, the DNA is TGTGCCAGCAGCTACCCGCAGAGCGCAACTAATGAAAAACTGTTTTTT. The genes are TRBV7-9 and TRBJ1-4; no clear D. CDR1 is SEHNR and CDR2 is FQNEAQ in the germline V gene (reference sequence). Trimming took off 4 bases at V and 0 bases at J, with 12 bases between the two ends. This CDR3 has 16 amino acids.

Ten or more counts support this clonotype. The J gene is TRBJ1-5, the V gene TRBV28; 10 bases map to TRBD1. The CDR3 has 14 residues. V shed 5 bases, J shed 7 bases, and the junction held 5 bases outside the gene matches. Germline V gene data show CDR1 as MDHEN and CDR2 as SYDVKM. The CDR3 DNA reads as TGTGCCAGCAGTCTGGACAGGGGGAGACAGCCCCAGCATTTT. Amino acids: CASSLDRGRQPQHF.

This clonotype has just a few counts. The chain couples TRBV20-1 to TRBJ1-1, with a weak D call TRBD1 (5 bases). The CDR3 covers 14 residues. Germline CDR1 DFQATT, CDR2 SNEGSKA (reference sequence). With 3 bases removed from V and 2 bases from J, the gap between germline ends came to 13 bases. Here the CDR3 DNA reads TGCAGTGCTAGGGGGGAGGTGTCCAACACTGAAGCTTTCTTT. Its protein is CSARGEVSNTEAFF.

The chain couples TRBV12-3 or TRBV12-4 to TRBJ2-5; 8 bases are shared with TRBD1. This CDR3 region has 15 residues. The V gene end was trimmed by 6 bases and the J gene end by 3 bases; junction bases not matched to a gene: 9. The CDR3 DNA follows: TGTGCCAGCAGACCCCAGGGGGCGCCCAAAGAGACCCAGTACTTC. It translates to CASRPQGAPKETQYF.

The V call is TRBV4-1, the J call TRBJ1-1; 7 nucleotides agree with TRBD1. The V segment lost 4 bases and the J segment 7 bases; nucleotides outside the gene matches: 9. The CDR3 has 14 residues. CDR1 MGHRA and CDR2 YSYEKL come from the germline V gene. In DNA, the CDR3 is TGCGCCAGCAGCCGAACAACAGGGGCCGGTGAAGCTTTCTTT. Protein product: CASSRTTGAGEAFF.

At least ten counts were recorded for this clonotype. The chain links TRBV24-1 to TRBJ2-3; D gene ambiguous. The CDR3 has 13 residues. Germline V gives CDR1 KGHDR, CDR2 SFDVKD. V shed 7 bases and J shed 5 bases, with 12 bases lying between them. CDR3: CATSLRSGDTQYF. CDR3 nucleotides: TGTGCCACCAGCCTGCGTTCCGGAGATACGCAGTATTTT.

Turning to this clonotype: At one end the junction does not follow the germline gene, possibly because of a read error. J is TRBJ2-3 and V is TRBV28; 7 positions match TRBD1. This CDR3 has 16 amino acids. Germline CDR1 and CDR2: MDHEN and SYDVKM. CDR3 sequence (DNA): TGTGCCAGCAGGTCGAGACAGGGCGATCCCACAGATACGCGGTATTTT. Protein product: CASRSRQGDPTDTRYF.

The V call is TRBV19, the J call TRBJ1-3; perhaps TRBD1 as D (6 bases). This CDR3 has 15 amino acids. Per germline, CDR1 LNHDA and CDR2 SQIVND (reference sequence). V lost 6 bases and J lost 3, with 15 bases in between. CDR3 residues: CASRTTGTSGNTIYF. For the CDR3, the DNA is TGTGCCAGTAGAACAACCGGGACAAGTGGAAACACCATATATTTT.

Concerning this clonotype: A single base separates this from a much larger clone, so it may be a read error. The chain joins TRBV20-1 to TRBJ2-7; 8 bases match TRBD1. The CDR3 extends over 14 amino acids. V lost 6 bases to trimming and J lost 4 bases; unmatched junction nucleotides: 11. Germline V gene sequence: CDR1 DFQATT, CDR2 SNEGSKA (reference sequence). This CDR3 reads CSAEGQVSSYEQYF. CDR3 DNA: TGCAGTGCAGAGGGACAGGTCTCTTCGTACGAGCAGTACTTC.

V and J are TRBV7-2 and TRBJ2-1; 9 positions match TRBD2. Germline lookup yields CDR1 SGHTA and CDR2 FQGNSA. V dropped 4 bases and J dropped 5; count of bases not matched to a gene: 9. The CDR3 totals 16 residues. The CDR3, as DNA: TGTGCCAGCAGCTCCCTGACTAGCGGTGCCCACAATGAGCAGTTCTTC. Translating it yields CASSSLTSGAHNEQFF.

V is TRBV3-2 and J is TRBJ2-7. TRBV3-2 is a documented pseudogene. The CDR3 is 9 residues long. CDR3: CASSREQCF. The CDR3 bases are TGTGCCAGCAGCCGCGAGCAGTGCTTC.

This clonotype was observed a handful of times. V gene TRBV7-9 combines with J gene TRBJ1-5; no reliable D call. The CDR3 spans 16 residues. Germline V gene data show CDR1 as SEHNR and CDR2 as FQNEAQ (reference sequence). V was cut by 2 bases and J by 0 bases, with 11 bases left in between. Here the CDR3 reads CASSLIGSGSNQPQHF. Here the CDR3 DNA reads TGTGCCAGCAGCTTAATAGGGTCGGGTAGCAATCAGCCCCAGCATTTT.

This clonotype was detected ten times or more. The CDR3 here is CASSLDDYGYTF. The CDR3 DNA follows: TGTGCCAGCAGCCTGGACGACTATGGCTACACCTTC. This chain connects TRBV5-4 to TRBJ1-2, with no clear D. V was cut by 4 bases and J by 3 bases, with 7 bases left in between. There are 12 residues in the CDR3. Looked up from germline, CDR1 is SGHNT and CDR2 is YYREEE (reference sequence).

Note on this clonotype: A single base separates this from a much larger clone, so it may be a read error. CDR3 coding DNA: TGCAGCGTTGAGGGGGTCCCGGCCGATGAGCAGCTCTTC. Translating gives CSVEGVPADEQLF. This chain uses TRBV29-1 with TRBJ2-1; D is perhaps TRBD1 or TRBD2 (5 bases each). The CDR3 extends over 13 amino acids. Germline loops: CDR1 SQVTM, CDR2 ANQGSEA.

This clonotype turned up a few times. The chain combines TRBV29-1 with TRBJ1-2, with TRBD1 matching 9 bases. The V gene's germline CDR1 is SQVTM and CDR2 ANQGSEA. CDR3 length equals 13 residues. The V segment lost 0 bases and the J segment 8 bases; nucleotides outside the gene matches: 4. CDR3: CSVEDPDRGGYTF. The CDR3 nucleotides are TGCAGCGTTGAAGATCCGGACAGGGGAGGCTACACCTTC. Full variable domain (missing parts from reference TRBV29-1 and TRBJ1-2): SAVISQKPSRDICQRGTSLTIQCQVDSQVTMMFWYRQQPGQSLTLIATANQGSEATYESGFVIDKFPISRPNLTFSTLTVSNMSPEDSSIYLCSVEDPDRGGYTFGSGTRLTVV.

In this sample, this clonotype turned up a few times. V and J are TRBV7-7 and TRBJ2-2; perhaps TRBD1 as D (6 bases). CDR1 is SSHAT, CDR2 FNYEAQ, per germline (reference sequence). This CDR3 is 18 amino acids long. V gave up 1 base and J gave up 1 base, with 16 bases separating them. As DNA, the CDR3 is TGTGCCAGCAGCTTAGAGGTCGCCGGGACAATGAACACCGGGGAGCTGTTTTTT. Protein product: CASSLEVAGTMNTGELFF.

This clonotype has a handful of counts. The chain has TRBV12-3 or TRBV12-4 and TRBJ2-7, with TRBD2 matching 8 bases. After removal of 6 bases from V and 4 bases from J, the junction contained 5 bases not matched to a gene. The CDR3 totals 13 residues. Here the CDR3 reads CASRAGDTYEQYF. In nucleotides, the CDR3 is TGTGCCAGCAGAGCGGGGGATACGTACGAGCAGTACTTC.

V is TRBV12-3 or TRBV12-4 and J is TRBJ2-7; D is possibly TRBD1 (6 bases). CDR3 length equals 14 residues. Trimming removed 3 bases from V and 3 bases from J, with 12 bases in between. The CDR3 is CASSFEGHFYEQYF. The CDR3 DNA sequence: TGTGCCAGCAGTTTTGAGGGACACTTCTACGAGCAGTACTTC.